These T cell receptor beta chains were read from a single sample in a study of shared clonotypes between healthy human individuals. Data came from immunoSEQ multiplex PCR; TCRdb stores just in-frame clones and leaves some out. The data hold about half a million clones, with 70% to 80% observed a single time. The specimen sequenced was PBMCs. These receptors all come from a woman aged 40 to 50 in good health. Some clones in this sample may be carry-over from other donors' samples. The CDR3 runs from the conserved cysteine through the conserved F or W. A D gene is named only where the DNA matches it firmly. Part of the rows lack a size; the others show once, few, many or a class for expanded clones.

size	V	J	D	DNA	CDR3
NA	TRBV6-6	TRBJ2-3	TRBD1	TGTGCCAGCATCAACCAGGGGGCGAACACAGATACGCAGTATTTT	CASINQGANTDTQYF
NA	TRBV9	TRBJ2-7	TRBD2	TGTGCCAGCAGCGTCAGCGGGGGGATCGAGCAGTACTTC	CASSVSGGIEQYF
NA	TRBV4-2	TRBJ1-1	TRBD1	TGTGCCAGCAGCCATCGCGACGGGACAGGGGCCGAATCGGTGGCTTTCTTT	CASSHRDGTGAESVAFF
NA	TRBV28	TRBJ2-2	NA	TGTGCCAGCAGACCCTCCCCTCTTGACAGGGACTCATACGCGTTGGAGCTGTTTTTT	CASRPSPLDRDSYALELFF
NA	TRBV18	TRBJ2-1	NA	TGTGCCAGCTCACCACCCCAGGGGCGGTACAATGAGCAGTTCTTC	CASSPPQGRYNEQFF
NA	TRBV6-4	TRBJ2-1	TRBD2	TGTGCCAGCAGTGCTATAGCGGGTACCTACAATGAGCAGTTCTTC	CASSAIAGTYNEQFF
NA	TRBV5-1	TRBJ2-7	TRBD2	TGCGCCAGCAGCCTGACTAGCGGGAGGAGCTCCTACGAGCAGTACTTC	CASSLTSGRSSYEQYF
few	TRBV6-4	TRBJ2-3	TRBD1	TGTGCCAGCAGTGACTCGACAGGGGCCAACACAGATACGCAGTATTTT	CASSDSTGANTDTQYF
NA	TRBV27	TRBJ1-1	NA	TGTGCCAGCAGTTCGCCCTCACTGAACACTGAAGCTTTCTTT	CASSSPSLNTEAFF
NA	TRBV20-1	TRBJ2-1	NA	TGCAGTGCTAGTGGGGACAATGAGCAGTTCTTC	CSASGDNEQFF
NA	TRBV4-1	TRBJ1-4	NA	TGCGCCAGCAGCCAAGCGACACCTCCGTATGAAAAACTGTTTTTT	CASSQATPPYEKLFF